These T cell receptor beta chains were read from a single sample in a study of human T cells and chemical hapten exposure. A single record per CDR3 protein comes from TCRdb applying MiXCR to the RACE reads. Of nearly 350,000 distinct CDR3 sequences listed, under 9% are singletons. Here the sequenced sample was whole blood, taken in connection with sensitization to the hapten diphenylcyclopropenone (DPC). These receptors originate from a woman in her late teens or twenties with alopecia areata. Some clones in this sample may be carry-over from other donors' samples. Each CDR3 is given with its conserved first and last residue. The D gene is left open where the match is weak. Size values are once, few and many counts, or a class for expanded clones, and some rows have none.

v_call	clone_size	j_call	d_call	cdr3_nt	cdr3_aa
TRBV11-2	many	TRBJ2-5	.	TGTGCCAGCAGCCCCCTACAAGGGCGGGGGACCCAGTACTTC	CASSPLQGRGTQYF
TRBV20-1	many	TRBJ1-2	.	TGCAGTGCTAATAAGGGCGTAGTCTCTAACTATGGCTACACCTTC	CSANKGVVSNYGYTF
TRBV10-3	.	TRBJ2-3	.	TGTGCCATCAGTGAGTTTTATGGGGGTACAGATACGCAGTATTTT	CAISEFYGGTDTQYF
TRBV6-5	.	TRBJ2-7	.	TGTGCCAGCAGTTACGGGCAGGGGCCCTACGAGCAGTACTTC	CASSYGQGPYEQYF
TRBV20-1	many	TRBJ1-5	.	TGCAGTGCTAGGGACCGACAGACCAATCAGCCCCAGCATTTT	CSARDRQTNQPQHF
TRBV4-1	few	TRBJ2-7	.	TGCGCCAGCAGCCCAAAGGACGGGACGGGGACCTACGAGCAGTACTTC	CASSPKDGTGTYEQYF
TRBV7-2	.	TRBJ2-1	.	TGTGCCAGCAGCTTCACAGTGACTAGGGAGCAGTTCTTC	CASSFTVTREQFF
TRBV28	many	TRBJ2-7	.	TGTGCCACCCAAGAGGTCGAATACGAGCAGTACTTC	CATQEVEYEQYF
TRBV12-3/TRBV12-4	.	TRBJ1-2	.	TGTGCCAGCAGTACCGATAAAGGGTCCTATGGCTACACCTTC	CASSTDKGSYGYTF
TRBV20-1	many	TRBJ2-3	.	TGCAGTGCTGAAGTTGGGCGGGACATGAGTACGCAGTATTTT	CSAEVGRDMSTQYF
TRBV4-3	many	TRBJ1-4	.	TGCGCCAGCAGTCGTACGCCATCGAACGGGGAACTGTTTTTT	CASSRTPSNGELFF
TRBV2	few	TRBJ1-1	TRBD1	TGTGCCAGCAGTGGGGCCGGGACAGGGTTAACTGAAGCTTTCTTT	CASSGAGTGLTEAFF
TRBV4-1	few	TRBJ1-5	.	TGCGCCAGCAGCCAATACAGTTATAGCAATCAGCCCCAGCATTTT	CASSQYSYSNQPQHF
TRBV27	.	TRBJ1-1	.	TGTGCCAGCAGTCTACTGGAGGGGGGTTACGCTTTCTTT	CASSLLEGGYAFF
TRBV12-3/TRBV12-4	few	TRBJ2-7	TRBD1	TGTGCCAGCAGTTTAGGGACAGGGGAGAAGGAGCAGTACTTC	CASSLGTGEKEQYF
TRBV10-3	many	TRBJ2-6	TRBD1	TGTGCCATCAGTGAGCCGACAGGGGATTCCAACGTCCTGACTTTC	CAISEPTGDSNVLTF
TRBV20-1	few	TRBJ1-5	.	TGCAGTGCTAGAATGTTGACAGGTGCTGGCAATCAGCCCCAGCATTTT	CSARMLTGAGNQPQHF
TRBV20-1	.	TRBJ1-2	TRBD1	TGCAGTGCTAGGACAGGGATAGAATACACCTTC	CSARTGIEYTF
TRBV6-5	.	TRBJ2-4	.	TGTGCCAGCAGTTACTCGATACCCAGATCGGCCAAAAACATTCAGTACTTC	CASSYSIPRSAKNIQYF
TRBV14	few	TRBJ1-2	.	TGTGCCAGCAGCCGAAGACAGGTCGCCTATGGCTACACCTTC	CASSRRQVAYGYTF
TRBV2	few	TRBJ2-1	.	TGTGCCTTACAGAGCAGGAGCTCCTACAATGAGCAGTTCTTC	CALQSRSSYNEQFF
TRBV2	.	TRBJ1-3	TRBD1	TGTGCCAGCAGTCAAACCACACCTCAGGGGGCGCCGGGAAACACCATATATTTT	CASSQTTPQGAPGNTIYF
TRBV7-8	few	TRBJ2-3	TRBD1	TGTGCCAGCAGCTTTGCTCGGGGACAGGCCACAGATACGCAGTATTTT	CASSFARGQATDTQYF
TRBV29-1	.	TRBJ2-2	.	TGCAGTGGCGGGGAGAACACCGGGGAGCTGTTTTTT	CSGGENTGELFF
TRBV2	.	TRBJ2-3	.	TGTGCCAGCAGTGAATTCAGTCGCGGGGAGAGCCGCACAGATACGCAGTATTTT	CASSEFSRGESRTDTQYF
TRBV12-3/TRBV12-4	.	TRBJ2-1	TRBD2	TGTGCCAGCAGTTTAGCCGGACTAGCGGGGGGGGTAGCGAAAGGCAATGAGCAGTTCTTC	CASSLAGLAGGVAKGNEQFF
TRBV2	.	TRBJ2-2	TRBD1	TGTGCCACTCAAGGGACAGGGAACACCGGGGAGCTGTTTTTT	CATQGTGNTGELFF
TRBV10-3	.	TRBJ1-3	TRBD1	TGTGCCATCAGAGGGACAGGGGAGGCTGGAAACACCATATATTTT	CAIRGTGEAGNTIYF
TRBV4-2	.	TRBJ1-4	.	TGTGCCAGCCTGGGGCAATTAGTGGGGAAACTGTTTTTT	CASLGQLVGKLFF
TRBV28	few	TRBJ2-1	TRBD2	TGTGCCAGCAGCCCTAGCGGGGGTCAGAGGTTCTTC	CASSPSGGQRFF
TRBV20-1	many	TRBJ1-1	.	TGCAGTGCTAGGTACAGACAGAACACTGAAGCTTTCTTT	CSARYRQNTEAFF
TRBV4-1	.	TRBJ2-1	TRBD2	TGCGCCAGCAGCCCACCCCTGGCGGGGGGACATCACAATGAGCAGTTCTTC	CASSPPLAGGHHNEQFF
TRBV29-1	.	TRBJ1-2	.	TGCAGCGTTGGTGGAGAGGGCTATGGCTACACCTTC	CSVGGEGYGYTF
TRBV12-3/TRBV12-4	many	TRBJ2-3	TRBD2	TGTGCCAGCAGAGGTAGCGGGGGGGCAGGTACGCAGTATTTT	CASRGSGGAGTQYF
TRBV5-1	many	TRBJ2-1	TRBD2	TGCGCCAGCAGCCCATCTAGCGGGGGCAGCTCCTACAATGAGCAGTTCTTC	CASSPSSGGSSYNEQFF
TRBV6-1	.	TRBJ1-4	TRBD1	TGTGCCAGCAGGGGGACAGTTTATGAAAAACTGTTTTTT	CASRGTVYEKLFF
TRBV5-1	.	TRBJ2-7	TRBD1	TGCGCCTCTCACAGGGGGCCCCCCTACGAGCAGTACTTC	CASHRGPPYEQYF
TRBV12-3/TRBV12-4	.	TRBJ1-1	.	TGTGCCAGCAGGAATTCTGAAGCTTTCTTT	CASRNSEAFF
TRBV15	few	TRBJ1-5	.	TGTGCCACCAGCAGAGATTTAGCTACTCAGCCCCAGCATTTT	CATSRDLATQPQHF
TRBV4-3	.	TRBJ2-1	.	TGCGCCAGCAGCCCAGGGCCAATGTATGAGCAGTTCTTC	CASSPGPMYEQFF
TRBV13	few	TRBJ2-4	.	TGTGCCAGCAGCTTAGAGGACGGAGGAGGGGACAAAAACATTCAGTACTTC	CASSLEDGGGDKNIQYF
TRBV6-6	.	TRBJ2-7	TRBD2	TGTGCCAGCAGAAATCGATCCGGGACTAGTGTAGCGTACGAGCAGTACTTC	CASRNRSGTSVAYEQYF
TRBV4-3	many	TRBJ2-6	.	TGCGCCAGCAGCCAAGGTGTTGTGGGGGCCGGTGGGGCCAACGTCCTGACTTTC	CASSQGVVGAGGANVLTF
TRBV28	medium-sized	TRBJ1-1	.	TGTGCCAGCAGTTGGACAGTTAGCTCTGAAGCTTTCTTT	CASSWTVSSEAFF
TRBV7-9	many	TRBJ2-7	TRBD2	TGTGCCAGCAGCCCGAGCGGACTAGCTGACTACGAGCAGTACTTC	CASSPSGLADYEQYF
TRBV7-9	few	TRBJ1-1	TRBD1	TGTGCCAGCAGCCCCGAGGGACAGGGGAGGGCTGAAGCTTTCTTT	CASSPEGQGRAEAFF
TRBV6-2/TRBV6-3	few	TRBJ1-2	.	TGTGCCAGCAGCCGAGAGGACGGCTACTATGGCTACACCTTC	CASSREDGYYGYTF
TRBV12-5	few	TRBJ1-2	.	TGTGCTAGTGGTTTGGTTTCAGCCTCCTACGCACCTAACTATGGCTACACCTTC	CASGLVSASYAPNYGYTF
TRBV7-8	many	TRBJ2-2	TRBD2	TGTGCCAGCAACCCAAAGCGGGGGGGCCTCCCCGGGGAGCTGTTTTTT	CASNPKRGGLPGELFF
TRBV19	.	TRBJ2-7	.	TGTGCCAGTAGTATTGGGGTAGACTACGAGCAGTACTTC	CASSIGVDYEQYF
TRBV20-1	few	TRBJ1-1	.	TGCAGTGCTAGAGATAGGAGGCAGGGATCACTTGAAGCTTTCTTT	CSARDRRQGSLEAFF
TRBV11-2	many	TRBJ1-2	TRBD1	TGTGCCAGCAGCACCCGGACAGGGGGCGCGGATGGCTACACCTTC	CASSTRTGGADGYTF
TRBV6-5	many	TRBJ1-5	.	TGTGCCAGCAGGAGGAGCAGCAATCAGCCCCAGCATTTT	CASRRSSNQPQHF